One T cell receptor (beta chain) is described in this entry. Its antigen is not identified. This specimen comes from a study of STAT3 mutations in large granular lymphocyte leukemia. Study context: Canonical activating STAT3 mutations were detected in roughly half of the longitudinally sequenced T-LGLL patients.

Study conclusions and caveats: Some patients had dominant TCR clones larger than their STAT3 mutant burden. Every T-LGLL patient had at least one immunodominant TCRbeta clonotype.

Germline V CDR1 and CDR2: SEHNR, FQNEAQ (reference sequence). The CDR3 is 15 residues long. Trimming removed 5 bases at V and 1 base at J, with 9 bases between. Some 41,000 productive templates were obtained per sample on average. Only in-frame clones appear in the TCRdb table, and some are missing; sequencing was by immunoSEQ multiplex PCR. The sample contains some 2,500 clones, about 50% of which appear only once. The rearrangement uses TRBV7-9 and TRBJ1-6, with D possibly TRBD1 on 5 matching bases. Sequencing was performed on peripheral blood mononuclear cells. This clonotype originated in a man in his 60s with T-cell large granular lymphocyte leukemia. Some clones in this sample may be carry-over from other donors' samples. CDR3 residues: CASSPGSSYNSPLHF. The DNA of the CDR3 is TGTGCCAGCAGCCCAGGGTCGTCCTATAATTCACCCCTCCACTTT.